This TCR beta chain was sequenced during a study of shared clonotypes between healthy human individuals. This clone has just a few counts. Libraries were prepared by immunoSEQ multiplex PCR; TCRdb keeps only in-frame clonotypes and omits some of them. The top ten clones hold around a third of a sample with around 690,000 clones, around 90% of them seen once. Sample: memory CD8+ T cells from PBMCs. Subset noted: CD45RO+ cells pooled with CCR7-negative TemRA cells. The sequence was collected from a man aged 18 to 29 in good health. Some clones in this sample may be carry-over from other donors' samples.

The CDR3 sequence is CASSFHTQADTQYF. CDR3 sequence (DNA): TGTGCCAGCAGTTTCCACACCCAAGCAGATACGCAGTATTTT. The J gene is TRBJ2-3, the V gene TRBV27, with unresolved D. CDR3 length: 14 amino acids. V lost 3 bases, J lost 4 bases, and 11 bases lay in between. Germline V gene data show CDR1 as MNHEY and CDR2 as SMNVEV (reference sequence).